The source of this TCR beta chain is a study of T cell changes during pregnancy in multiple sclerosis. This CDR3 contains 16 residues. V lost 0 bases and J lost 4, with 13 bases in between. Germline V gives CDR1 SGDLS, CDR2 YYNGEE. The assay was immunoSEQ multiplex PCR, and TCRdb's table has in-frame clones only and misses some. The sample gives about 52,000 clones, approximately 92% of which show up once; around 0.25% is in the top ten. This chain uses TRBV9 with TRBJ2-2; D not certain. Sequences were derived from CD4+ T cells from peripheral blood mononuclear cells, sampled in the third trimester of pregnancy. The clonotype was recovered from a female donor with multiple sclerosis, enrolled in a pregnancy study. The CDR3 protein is CASSVANSQATGELFF. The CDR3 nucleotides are TGTGCCAGCAGCGTAGCTAACTCCCAGGCCACCGGGGAGCTGTTTTTT.